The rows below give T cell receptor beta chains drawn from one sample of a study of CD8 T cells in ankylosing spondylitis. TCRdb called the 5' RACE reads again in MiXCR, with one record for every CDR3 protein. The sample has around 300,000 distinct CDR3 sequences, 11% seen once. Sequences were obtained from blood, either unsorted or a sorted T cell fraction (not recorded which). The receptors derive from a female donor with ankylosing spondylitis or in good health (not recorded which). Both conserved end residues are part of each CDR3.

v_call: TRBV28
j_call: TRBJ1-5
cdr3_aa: CASIQDKPLYSNQPQHF

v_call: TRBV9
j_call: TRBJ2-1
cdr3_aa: CASSVEGNEQFF

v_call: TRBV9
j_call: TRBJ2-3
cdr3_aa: CASSASEAGDRRLRGSTDTQYF

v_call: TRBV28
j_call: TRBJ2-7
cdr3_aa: CASSFLDRGYEQYF

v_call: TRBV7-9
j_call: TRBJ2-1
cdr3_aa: CASSPLPGLADNEQFF

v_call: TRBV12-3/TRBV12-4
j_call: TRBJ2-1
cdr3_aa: CASRGMGEQFF

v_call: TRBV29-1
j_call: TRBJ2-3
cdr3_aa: CSVEIQWGDTQYF

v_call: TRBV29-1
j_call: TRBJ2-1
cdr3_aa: CSVADGSPNEQFF

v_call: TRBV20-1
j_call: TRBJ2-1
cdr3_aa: CSASKGAGNNEQFF

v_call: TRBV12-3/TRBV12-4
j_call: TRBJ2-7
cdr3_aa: CASSSSPGGSYEQYF

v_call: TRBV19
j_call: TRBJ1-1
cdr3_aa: CASSIEIGVNTEAFF

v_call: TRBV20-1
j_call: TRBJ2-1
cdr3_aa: CSASRLAGRYEQFF

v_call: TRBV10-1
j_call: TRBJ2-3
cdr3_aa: CASSVDRLTDTQYF

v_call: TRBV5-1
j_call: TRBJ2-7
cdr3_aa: CASRGGYEQYF

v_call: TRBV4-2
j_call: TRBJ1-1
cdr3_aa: CASSLHDSEARAFF

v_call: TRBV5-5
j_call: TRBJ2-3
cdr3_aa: CASSLLGQVWDTQYF

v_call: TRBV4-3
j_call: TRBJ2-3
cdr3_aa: CASSQTDLTDTQYF

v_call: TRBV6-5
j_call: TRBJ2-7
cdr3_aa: CASSYSPQGNYEQYF

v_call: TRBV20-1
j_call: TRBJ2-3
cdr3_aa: CSARGLAGLADTQYF

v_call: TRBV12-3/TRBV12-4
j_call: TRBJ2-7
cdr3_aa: CASRRDSSSYEQYF

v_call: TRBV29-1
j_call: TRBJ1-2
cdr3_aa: CSVELGGGQGGGYTF

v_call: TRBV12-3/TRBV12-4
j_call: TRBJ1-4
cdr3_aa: CASSFSKQGEKLFF

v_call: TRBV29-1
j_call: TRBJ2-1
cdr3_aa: CSADRGAHNEQFF

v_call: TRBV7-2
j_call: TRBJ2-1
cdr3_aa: CASSVVRGNEQFF

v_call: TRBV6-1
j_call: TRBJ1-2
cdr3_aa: CASSHRDRNYGYTF

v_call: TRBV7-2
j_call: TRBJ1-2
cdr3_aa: CASSLEAALYGYTF

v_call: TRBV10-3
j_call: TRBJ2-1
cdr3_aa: CAISNRDRANNEQFF

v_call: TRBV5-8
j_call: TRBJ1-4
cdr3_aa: CASSSAGTGEKLFF

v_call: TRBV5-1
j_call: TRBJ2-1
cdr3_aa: CASNPGGGNEQFF

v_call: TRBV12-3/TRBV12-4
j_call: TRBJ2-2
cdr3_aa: CASKRGQGPGELFF

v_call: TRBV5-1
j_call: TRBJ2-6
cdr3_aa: CASSLRLGSGANVLTF

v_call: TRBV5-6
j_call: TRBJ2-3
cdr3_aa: CASSLEWIPDTQYF

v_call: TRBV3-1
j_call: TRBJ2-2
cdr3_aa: CASSPGAHTGELFF

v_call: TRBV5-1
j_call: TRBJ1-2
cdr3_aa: CASTRETGIHGYTF

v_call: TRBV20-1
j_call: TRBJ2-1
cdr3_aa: CSASRGLSRTYNEQFF

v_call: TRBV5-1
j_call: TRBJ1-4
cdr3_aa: CASSFLESTNEKLFF

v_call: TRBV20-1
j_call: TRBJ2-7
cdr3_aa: CSATAGTSVYEQYF

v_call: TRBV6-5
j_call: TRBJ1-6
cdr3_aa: CASSHRNRQGPNSPLHF

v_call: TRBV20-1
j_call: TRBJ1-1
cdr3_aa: CSARTRRDTSSGTEAFF

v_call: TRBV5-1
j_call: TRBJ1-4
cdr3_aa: CASKRKIGEKLFF

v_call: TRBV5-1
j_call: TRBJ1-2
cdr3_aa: CASSLGSRTGDGYTF

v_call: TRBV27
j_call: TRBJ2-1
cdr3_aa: CASIGDTYNEQFF

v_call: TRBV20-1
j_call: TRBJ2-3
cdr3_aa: CSALGQGVTDTQYF

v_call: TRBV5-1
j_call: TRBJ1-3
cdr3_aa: CASSEGTAHGNTIYF

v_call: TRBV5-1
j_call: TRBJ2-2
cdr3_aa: CASSMDQGWNTGELFF

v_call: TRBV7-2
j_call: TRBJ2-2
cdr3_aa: CASSLTRSPPSGELFF

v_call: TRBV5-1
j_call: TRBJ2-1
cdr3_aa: CASRSSGGAYNEQFF

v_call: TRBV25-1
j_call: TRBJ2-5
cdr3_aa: CASSEWEKETQYF

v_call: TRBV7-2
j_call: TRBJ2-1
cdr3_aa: CASSVRRDAEQFF

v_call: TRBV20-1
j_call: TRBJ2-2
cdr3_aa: CSARAKTTNTGELFF

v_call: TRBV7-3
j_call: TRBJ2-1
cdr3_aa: CASSPGGRYNEQFF